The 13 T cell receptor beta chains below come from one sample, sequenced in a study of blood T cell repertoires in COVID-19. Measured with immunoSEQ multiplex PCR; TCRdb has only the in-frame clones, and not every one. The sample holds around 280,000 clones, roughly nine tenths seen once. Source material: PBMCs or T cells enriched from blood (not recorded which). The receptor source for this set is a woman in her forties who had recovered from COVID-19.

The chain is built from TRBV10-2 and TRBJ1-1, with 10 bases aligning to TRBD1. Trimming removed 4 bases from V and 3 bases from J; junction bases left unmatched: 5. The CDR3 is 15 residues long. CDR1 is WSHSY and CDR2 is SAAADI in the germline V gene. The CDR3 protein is CASSGAGTGDTEAFF. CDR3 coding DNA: TGCGCCAGCAGTGGAGCCGGGACAGGGGACACTGAAGCTTTCTTT.

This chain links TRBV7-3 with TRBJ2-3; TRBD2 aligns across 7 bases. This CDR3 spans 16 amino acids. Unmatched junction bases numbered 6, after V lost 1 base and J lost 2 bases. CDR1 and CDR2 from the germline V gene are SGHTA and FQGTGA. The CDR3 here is CASSLIGGTNTDTQYF. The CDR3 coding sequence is TGTGCCAGCAGCTTAATCGGCGGGACTAACACAGATACGCAGTATTTT. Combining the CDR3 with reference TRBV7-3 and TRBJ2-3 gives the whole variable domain GAGVSQTPSNKVTEKGKYVELRCDPISGHTALYWYRQSLGQGPEFLIYFQGTGAADDSGLPNDRFFAVRPEGSVSTLKIQRTERGDSAVYLCASSLIGGTNTDTQYFGPGTRLTVL.

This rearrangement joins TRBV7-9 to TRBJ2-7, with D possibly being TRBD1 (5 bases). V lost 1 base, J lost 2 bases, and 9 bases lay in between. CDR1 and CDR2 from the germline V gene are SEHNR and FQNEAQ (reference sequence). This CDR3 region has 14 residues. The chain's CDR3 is CASSLGGPTYEQYF. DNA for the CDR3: TGTGCCAGCAGCTTAGGGGGCCCGACCTACGAGCAGTACTTC.

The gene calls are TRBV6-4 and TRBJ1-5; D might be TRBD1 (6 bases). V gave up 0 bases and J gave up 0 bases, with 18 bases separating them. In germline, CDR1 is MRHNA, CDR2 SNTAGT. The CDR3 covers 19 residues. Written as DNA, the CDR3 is TGTGCCAGCAGTGACTCGTCCAGGGGAGAGGGGCATAGCAATCAGCCCCAGCATTTT. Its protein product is CASSDSSRGEGHSNQPQHF.

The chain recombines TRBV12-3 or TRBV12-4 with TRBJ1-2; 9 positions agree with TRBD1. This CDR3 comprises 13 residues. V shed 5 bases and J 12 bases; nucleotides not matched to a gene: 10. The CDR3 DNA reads TGTGCCAGCAGTCTACTCGGGACAGGGAGAAACACCTTC. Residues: CASSLLGTGRNTF.

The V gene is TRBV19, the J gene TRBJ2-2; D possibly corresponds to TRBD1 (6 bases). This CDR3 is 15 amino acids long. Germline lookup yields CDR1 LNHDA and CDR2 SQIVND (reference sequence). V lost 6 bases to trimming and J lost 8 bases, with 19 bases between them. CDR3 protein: CASSSPGHLLGELFF. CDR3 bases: TGTGCCAGTAGCTCTCCGGGACACCTCCTGGGGGAGCTGTTTTTT.

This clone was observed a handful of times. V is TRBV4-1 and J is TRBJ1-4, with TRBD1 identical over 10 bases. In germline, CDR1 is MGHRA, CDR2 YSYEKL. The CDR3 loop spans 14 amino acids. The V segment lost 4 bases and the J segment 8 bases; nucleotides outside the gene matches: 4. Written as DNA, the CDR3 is TGCGCCAGCAGCCCATGGGGACAGGGGGAAAAACTGTTTTTT. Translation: CASSPWGQGEKLFF.

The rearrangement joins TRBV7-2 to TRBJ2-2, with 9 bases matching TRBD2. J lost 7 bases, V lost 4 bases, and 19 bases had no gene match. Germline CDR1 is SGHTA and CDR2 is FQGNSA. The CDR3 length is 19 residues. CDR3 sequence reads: CASSSSRQQLAGSHGELFF. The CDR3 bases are TGTGCCAGCAGCTCATCGCGGCAGCAGCTAGCGGGATCTCACGGGGAGCTGTTTTTT.

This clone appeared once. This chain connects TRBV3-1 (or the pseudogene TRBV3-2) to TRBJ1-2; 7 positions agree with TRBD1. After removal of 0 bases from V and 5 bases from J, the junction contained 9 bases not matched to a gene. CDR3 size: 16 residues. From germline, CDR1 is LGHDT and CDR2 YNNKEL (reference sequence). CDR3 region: CASSQDRGQLPYGYTF. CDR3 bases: TGTGCCAGCAGCCAAGATCGGGGACAGCTACCTTATGGCTACACCTTC.

The CDR3 nucleotides read TGTGCCAGCAGCCGCCTAGCGGAGCCTCACAATGAGCAGTTCTTC. It encodes CASSRLAEPHNEQFF. This chain connects TRBV5-4 to TRBJ2-1, with TRBD2 matching 7 bases. The V and J ends lost 4 bases and 5 bases, in that order; junction bases with no gene match: 9. From germline, CDR1 is SGHNT and CDR2 YYREEE (reference sequence). This CDR3 is built from 15 residues.

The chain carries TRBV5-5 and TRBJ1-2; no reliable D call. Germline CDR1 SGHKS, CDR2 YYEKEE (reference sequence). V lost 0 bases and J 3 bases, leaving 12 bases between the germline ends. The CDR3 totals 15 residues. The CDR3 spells CASSLAVSRDYGYTF. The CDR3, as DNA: TGTGCCAGCAGCTTGGCCGTTTCCCGGGACTATGGCTACACCTTC.

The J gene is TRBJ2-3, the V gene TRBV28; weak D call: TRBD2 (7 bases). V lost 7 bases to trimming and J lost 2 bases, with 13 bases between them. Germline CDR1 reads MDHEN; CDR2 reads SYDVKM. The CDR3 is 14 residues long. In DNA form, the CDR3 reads TGTGCCAGCACCCCGGGGGGCTACACAGATACGCAGTATTTT. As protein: CASTPGGYTDTQYF.

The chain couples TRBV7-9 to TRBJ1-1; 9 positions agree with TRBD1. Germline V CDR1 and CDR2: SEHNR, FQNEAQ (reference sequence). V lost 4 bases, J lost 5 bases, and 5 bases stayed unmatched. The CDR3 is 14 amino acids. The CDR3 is CASSYTGGVTEAFF. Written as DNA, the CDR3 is TGTGCCAGCAGCTATACAGGGGGCGTGACTGAAGCTTTCTTT.